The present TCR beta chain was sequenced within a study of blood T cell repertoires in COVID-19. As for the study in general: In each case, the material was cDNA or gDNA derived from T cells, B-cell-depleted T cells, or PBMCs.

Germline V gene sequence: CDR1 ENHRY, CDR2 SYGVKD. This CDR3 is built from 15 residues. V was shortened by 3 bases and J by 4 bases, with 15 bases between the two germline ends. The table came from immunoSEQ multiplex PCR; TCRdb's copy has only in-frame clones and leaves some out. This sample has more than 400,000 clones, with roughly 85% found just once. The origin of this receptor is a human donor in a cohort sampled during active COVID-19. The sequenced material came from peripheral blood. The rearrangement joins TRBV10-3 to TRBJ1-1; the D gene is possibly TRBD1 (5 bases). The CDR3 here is CAISDSGGLITEAFF. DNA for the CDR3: TGTGCCATCAGTGACTCTGGGGGGTTAATCACTGAAGCTTTCTTT.